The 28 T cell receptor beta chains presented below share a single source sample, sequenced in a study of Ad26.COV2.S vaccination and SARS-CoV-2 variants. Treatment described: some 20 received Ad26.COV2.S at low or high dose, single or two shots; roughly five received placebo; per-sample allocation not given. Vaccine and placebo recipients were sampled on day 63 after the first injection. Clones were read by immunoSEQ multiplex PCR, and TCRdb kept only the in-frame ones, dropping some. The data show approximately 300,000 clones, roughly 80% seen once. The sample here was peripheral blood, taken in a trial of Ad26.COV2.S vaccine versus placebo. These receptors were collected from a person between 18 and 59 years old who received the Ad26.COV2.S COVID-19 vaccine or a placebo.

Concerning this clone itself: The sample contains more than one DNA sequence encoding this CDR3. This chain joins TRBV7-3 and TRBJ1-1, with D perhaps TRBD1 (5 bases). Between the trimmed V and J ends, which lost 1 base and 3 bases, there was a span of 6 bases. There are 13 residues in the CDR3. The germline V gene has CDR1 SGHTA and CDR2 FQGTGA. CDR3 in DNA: TGTGCCAGCAGCTTAAGCAGGGACACTGAAGCTTTCTTT. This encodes CASSLSRDTEAFF.

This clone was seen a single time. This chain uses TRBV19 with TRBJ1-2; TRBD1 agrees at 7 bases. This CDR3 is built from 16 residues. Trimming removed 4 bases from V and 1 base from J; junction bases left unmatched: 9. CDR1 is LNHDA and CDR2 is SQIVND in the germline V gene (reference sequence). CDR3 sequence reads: CASSTHPGQHNYGYTF. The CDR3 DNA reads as TGTGCCAGTAGTACGCATCCGGGACAGCATAACTATGGCTACACCTTC.

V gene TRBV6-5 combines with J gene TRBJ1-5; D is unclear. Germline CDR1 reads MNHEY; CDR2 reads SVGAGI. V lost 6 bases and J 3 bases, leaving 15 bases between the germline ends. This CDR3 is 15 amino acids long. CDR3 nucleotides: TGTGCCAGCAGGAATTCGATATATCCCAATCAGCCCCAGCATTTT. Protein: CASRNSIYPNQPQHF.

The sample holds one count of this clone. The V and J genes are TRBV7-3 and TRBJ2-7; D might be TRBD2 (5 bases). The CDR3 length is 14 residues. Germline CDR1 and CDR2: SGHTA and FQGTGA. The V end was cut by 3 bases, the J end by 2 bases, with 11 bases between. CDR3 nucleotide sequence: TGTGCCAGCAGCTTGACAAGCGGACCCTACGAGCAGTACTTC. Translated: CASSLTSGPYEQYF.

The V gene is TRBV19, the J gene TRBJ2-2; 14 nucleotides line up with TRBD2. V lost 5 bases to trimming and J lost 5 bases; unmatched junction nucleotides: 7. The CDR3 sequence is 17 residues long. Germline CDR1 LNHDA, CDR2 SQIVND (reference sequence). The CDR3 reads CASSPRLAGGPTGELFF. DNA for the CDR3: TGTGCCAGTAGTCCCCGACTAGCGGGGGGGCCGACCGGGGAGCTGTTTTTT.

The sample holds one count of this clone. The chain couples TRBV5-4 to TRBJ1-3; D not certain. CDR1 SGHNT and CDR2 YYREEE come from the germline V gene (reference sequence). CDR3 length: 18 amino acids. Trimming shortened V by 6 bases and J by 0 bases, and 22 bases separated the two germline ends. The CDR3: CASMKGGTLGNSGNTIYF. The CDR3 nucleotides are TGTGCCAGCATGAAGGGTGGCACTCTGGGGAACTCTGGAAACACCATATATTTT.

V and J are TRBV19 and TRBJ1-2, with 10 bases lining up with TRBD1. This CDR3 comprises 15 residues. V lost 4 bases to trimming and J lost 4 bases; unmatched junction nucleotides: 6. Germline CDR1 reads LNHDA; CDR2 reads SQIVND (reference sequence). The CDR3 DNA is TGTGCCAGTAGTAGACCGGGACAGGGGACCTATGGCTACACCTTC. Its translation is CASSRPGQGTYGYTF.

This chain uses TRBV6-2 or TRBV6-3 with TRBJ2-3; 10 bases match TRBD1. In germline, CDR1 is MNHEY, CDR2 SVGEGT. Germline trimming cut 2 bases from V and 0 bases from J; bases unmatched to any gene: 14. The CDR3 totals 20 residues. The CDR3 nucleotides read TGTGCCAGCAGTTACCTCACGGGACAGGGGACCACTCCTAGCACAGATACGCAGTATTTT. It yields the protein CASSYLTGQGTTPSTDTQYF.

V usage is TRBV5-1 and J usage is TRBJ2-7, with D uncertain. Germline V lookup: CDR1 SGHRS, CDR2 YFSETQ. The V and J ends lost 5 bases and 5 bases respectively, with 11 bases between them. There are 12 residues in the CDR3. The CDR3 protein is CASSPTFHEQYF. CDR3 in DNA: TGCGCCAGCAGTCCGACCTTCCACGAGCAGTACTTC.

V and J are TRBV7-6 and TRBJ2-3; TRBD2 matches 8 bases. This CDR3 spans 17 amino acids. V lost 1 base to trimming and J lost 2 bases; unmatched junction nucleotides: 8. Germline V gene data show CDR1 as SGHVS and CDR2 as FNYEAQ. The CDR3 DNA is TGTGCCAGCAGCTTAGGGCTAGCGGGCTCAACCACAGATACGCAGTATTTT. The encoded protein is CASSLGLAGSTTDTQYF.

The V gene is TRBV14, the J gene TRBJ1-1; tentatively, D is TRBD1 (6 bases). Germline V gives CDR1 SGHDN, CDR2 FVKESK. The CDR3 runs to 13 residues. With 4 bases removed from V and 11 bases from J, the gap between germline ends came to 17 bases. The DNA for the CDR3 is TGTGCCAGCAGCCTTATCCAGGGGCCGAGGGCTTTCTTT. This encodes CASSLIQGPRAFF.

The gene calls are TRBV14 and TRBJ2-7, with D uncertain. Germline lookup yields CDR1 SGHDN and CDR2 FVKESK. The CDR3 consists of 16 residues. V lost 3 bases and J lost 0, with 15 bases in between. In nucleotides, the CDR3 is TGTGCCAGCAGCCAGGTACAGTTCCTTAGCTCCTACGAGCAGTACTTC. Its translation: CASSQVQFLSSYEQYF. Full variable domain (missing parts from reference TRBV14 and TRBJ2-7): EAGVTQFPSHSVIEKGQTVTLRCDPISGHDNLYWYRRVMGKEIKFLLHFVKESKQDESGMPNNRFLAERTGGTYSTLKVQPAELEDSGVYFCASSQVQFLSSYEQYFGPGTRLTVT.

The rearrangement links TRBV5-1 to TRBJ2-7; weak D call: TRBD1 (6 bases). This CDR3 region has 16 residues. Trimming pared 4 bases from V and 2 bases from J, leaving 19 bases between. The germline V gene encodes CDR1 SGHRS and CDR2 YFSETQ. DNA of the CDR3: TGCGCCAGCAGCATAAGGGTGGGGACATCGACCTACGAGCAGTACTTC. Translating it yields CASSIRVGTSTYEQYF.

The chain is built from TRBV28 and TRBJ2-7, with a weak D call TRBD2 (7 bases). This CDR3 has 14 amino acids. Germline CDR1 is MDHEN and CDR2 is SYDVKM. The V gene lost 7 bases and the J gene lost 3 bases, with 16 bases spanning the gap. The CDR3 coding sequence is TGTGCCAGCACCCGGGGAGGGGGAGTCTACGAGCAGTACTTC. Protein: CASTRGGGVYEQYF.

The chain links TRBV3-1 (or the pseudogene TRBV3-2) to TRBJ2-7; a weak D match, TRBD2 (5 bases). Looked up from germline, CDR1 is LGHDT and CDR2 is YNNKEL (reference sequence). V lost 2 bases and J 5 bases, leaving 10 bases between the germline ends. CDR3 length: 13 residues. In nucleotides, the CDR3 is TGTGCCAGCAGCCAAAGAGAGGAGGACGAGCAGTACTTC. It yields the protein CASSQREEDEQYF.

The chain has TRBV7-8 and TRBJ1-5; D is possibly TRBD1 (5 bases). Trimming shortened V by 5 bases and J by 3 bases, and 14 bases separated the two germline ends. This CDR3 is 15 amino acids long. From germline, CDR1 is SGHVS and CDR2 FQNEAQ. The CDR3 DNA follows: TGTGCCAGCAGCCCCCGGGGGTCCCACAATCAGCCCCAGCATTTT. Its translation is CASSPRGSHNQPQHF.

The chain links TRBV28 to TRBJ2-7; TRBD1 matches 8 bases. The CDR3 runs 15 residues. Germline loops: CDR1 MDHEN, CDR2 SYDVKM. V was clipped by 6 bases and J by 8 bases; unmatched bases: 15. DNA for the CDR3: TGTGCCAGCAGGCGAAAGATTGGACAGGGTGACAAGCAGTACTTC. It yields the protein CASRRKIGQGDKQYF.

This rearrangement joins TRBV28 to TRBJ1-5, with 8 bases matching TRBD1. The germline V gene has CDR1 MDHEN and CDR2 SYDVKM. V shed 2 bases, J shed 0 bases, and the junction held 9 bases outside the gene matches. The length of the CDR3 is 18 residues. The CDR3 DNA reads TGTGCCAGCAGTTTAGGCGGGACAGGACTGTATAGCAATCAGCCCCAGCATTTT. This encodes CASSLGGTGLYSNQPQHF.

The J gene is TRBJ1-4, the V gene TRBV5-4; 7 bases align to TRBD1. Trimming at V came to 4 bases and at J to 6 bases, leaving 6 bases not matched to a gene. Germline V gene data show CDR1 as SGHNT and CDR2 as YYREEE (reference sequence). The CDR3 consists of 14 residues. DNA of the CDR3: TGTGCCAGCAGCCGACAGGGCGGGGATGAAAAACTGTTTTTT. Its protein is CASSRQGGDEKLFF.

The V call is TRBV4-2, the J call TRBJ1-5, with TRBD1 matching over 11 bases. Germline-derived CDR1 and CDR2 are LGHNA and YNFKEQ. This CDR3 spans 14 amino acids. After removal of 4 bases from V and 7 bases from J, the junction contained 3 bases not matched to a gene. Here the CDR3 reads CASSPGQGEQPQHF. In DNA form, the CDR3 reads TGTGCCAGCAGCCCGGGACAGGGGGAACAGCCCCAGCATTTT.

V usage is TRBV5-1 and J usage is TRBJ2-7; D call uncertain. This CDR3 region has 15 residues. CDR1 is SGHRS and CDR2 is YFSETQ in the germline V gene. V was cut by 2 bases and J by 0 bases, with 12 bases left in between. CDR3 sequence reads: CASSFDLRSSYEQYF. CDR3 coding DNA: TGCGCCAGCAGCTTTGACCTAAGGAGCTCCTACGAGCAGTACTTC.

The CDR3 DNA sequence: TGTGCCAGCTGGAGGGGGTCGTACAGCAATCAGCCCCAGCATTTT. Encoded protein: CASWRGSYSNQPQHF. V gene TRBV6-6 combines with J gene TRBJ1-5; D possibly corresponds to TRBD1 (6 bases). The germline gives CDR1 MNHNY, CDR2 SVGAGI (reference sequence). V was trimmed by 8 bases and J by 1 base, leaving 15 bases between them. The CDR3 sequence is 15 residues long.

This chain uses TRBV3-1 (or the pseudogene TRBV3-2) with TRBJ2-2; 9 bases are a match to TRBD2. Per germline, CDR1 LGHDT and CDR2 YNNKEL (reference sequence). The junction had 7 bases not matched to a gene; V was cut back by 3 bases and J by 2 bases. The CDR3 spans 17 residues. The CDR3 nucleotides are TGTGCCAGCAGCCATTTTCAGCGGGGGGCTAACACCGGGGAGCTGTTTTTT. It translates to CASSHFQRGANTGELFF.

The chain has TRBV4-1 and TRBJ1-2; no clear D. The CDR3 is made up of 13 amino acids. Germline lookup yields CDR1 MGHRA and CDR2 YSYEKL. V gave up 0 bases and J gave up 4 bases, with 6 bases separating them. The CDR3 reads CASSQDGGYGYTF. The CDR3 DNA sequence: TGCGCCAGCAGCCAAGATGGAGGCTATGGCTACACCTTC.

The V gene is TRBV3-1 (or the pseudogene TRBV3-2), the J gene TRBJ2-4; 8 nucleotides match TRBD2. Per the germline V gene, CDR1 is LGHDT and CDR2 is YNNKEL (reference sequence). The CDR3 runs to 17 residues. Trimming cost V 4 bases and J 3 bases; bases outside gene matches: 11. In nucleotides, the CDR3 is TGTGCCAGCAGCCCGCGGAGGCAGGCGGGGGGCAAAAACATTCAGTACTTC. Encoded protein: CASSPRRQAGGKNIQYF.

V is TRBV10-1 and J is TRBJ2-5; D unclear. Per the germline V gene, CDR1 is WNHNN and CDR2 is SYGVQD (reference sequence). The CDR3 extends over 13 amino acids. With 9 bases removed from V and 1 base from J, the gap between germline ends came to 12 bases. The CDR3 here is CASQSAPQETQYF. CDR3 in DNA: TGCGCCAGTCAATCAGCTCCCCAAGAGACCCAGTACTTC.

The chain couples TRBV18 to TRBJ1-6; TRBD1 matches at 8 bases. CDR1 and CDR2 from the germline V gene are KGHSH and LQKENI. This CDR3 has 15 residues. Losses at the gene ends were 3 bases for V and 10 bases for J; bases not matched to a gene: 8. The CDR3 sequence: CASSPLGTGRSPLHF. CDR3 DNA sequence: TGTGCCAGCTCACCCCTCGGGACAGGACGCTCACCCCTCCACTTT.

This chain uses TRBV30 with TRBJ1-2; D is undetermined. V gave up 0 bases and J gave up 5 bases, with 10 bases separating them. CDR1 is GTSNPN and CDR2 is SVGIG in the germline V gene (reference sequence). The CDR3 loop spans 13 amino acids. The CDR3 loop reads CAWSVMEPYGYTF. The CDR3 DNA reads TGTGCCTGGAGTGTCATGGAGCCGTATGGCTACACCTTC.